A selection of T cell receptor beta chains follows, all from one sample in a study of cytomegalovirus exposure and HLA in healthy donors. Produced via immunoSEQ multiplex PCR; TCRdb's table is partial and in-frame only. The table has approximately 120,000 clones, approximately 80% seen once. Sample: PBMCs. These receptors were taken from a man aged 45-60 years in good health and CMV-seronegative. Both conserved end residues are part of each CDR3. Fields, in order: CDR3 DNA, CDR3 protein, V gene, clone size, J gene, D gene. The D gene is left open where the match is weak. A row's size may be missing; if present it is once, few, many or a size class.

DNA: TGTGCCAGCAGCGTAGGGGGCGCGGGAGACGGAAACACCATATATTTT
CDR3: CASSVGGAGDGNTIYF
V: TRBV9
size: -
J: TRBJ1-3
D: -

DNA: TGTGCCAGCAGACCCCCTCGGAGTGTCGGGGCCCAGTACTTC
CDR3: CASRPPRSVGAQYF
V: TRBV27
size: -
J: TRBJ2-5
D: -

DNA: TGCGCCAGCAGCTTGGGCAGACCGGGGTCTGGAAACACCATATATTTT
CDR3: CASSLGRPGSGNTIYF
V: TRBV5-1
size: -
J: TRBJ1-3
D: -

DNA: TGTGCCAGCAGCCACCCACTAAGCGGGGGCGGTGAGCAGTTCTTC
CDR3: CASSHPLSGGGEQFF
V: TRBV2
size: -
J: TRBJ2-1
D: TRBD2

DNA: TGTGCCAGCAGTGACTGGGTTGCAGGCGGGGGATACAATGAGCAGTTCTTC
CDR3: CASSDWVAGGGYNEQFF
V: TRBV6-4
size: -
J: TRBJ2-1
D: TRBD2

DNA: TGTGCCAGTACCTCGGACAGGGGAGCCTACAATGAGCAGTTCTTC
CDR3: CASTSDRGAYNEQFF
V: TRBV19
size: -
J: TRBJ2-1
D: TRBD1

DNA: TGTGCCAGCAGCGTGGGGAGTGTGGCATACTCAGGCGAACAGTACTTC
CDR3: CASSVGSVAYSGEQYF
V: TRBV9
size: -
J: TRBJ2-7
D: -

DNA: TGTGCCAGCAGCATACTAGCGGGGGTCAACGGGGAGCTGTTTTTT
CDR3: CASSILAGVNGELFF
V: TRBV5-6
size: -
J: TRBJ2-2
D: TRBD2

DNA: TGTGCCAGCTTTGGGGCCCCGAGCACCGGGGAGCTGTTTTTT
CDR3: CASFGAPSTGELFF
V: TRBV28
size: few
J: TRBJ2-2
D: -

DNA: TGCGCCAGCAGCCAGAATCCAGGGACTGAGGGAAACACCATATATTTT
CDR3: CASSQNPGTEGNTIYF
V: TRBV4-1
size: -
J: TRBJ1-3
D: -

DNA: TGTGCCAGCAGAGCCGGGACAGTGGAAGAGACCCAGTACTTC
CDR3: CASRAGTVEETQYF
V: TRBV27
size: -
J: TRBJ2-5
D: TRBD1

DNA: TGTGCCAGCAGCACGGACACAGCTAACTATGGCTACACCTTC
CDR3: CASSTDTANYGYTF
V: TRBV7-9
size: few
J: TRBJ1-2
D: -

DNA: TGTGCAAGTCGCTTAGCTAGCGGCACAGATACGCAGTATTTT
CDR3: CASRLASGTDTQYF
V: TRBV12-2
size: -
J: TRBJ2-3
D: -

DNA: TGCGCCAGCAGCCAAGAAAGGACATCAACAAGAGGCTACACCTTC
CDR3: CASSQERTSTRGYTF
V: TRBV4-1
size: -
J: TRBJ1-2
D: -

DNA: TGCAGCGTTGACACTCTAGCGGGGAGCACAGATACGCAGTATTTT
CDR3: CSVDTLAGSTDTQYF
V: TRBV29-1
size: once
J: TRBJ2-3
D: TRBD2

DNA: TGTGCCAGCAGCTTGGCTAGCGGGAGTGCCAAAAACATTCAGTACTTC
CDR3: CASSLASGSAKNIQYF
V: TRBV7-2
size: -
J: TRBJ2-4
D: TRBD2

DNA: TGTGCCAGTAGTAGAGGACAGGACAATGAGCAGTTCTTC
CDR3: CASSRGQDNEQFF
V: TRBV19
size: -
J: TRBJ2-1
D: TRBD1

DNA: TGCAGCGAGACAGGGAGCTATGGCTACACCTTC
CDR3: CSETGSYGYTF
V: TRBV20-1
size: -
J: TRBJ1-2
D: TRBD1

DNA: TGCGCCAGCAGCGGGGCAGCCTATGGCTACACCTTC
CDR3: CASSGAAYGYTF
V: TRBV4-1
size: -
J: TRBJ1-2
D: -

DNA: TGTGCCACCTATTTCGGAAAACTGTTTTTT
CDR3: CATYFGKLFF
V: TRBV9
size: -
J: TRBJ1-4
D: -

DNA: TGTGCCAGCAGCTTCGGACAGGGAGGGTCACCCCTCCACTTT
CDR3: CASSFGQGGSPLHF
V: TRBV11-2
size: few
J: TRBJ1-6
D: TRBD1

DNA: TGTGCCGCGGGGGGGGGAAGGGGCTACACCTTC
CDR3: CAAGGGRGYTF
V: TRBV28
size: -
J: TRBJ1-2
D: -

DNA: TGTGCCAGCAGCTTAATCAGGGAAGAGACCCAGTACTTC
CDR3: CASSLIREETQYF
V: TRBV7-8
size: -
J: TRBJ2-5
D: -

DNA: TGTGCCACCAGCGGTCTAGCGGGGGGCTCTACCGGGGAGCTGTTTTTT
CDR3: CATSGLAGGSTGELFF
V: TRBV15
size: -
J: TRBJ2-2
D: TRBD2

DNA: TGTGCCAGCAGCCCCCCCGACAGGAACACTGAAGCTTTCTTT
CDR3: CASSPPDRNTEAFF
V: TRBV5-4
size: -
J: TRBJ1-1
D: -

DNA: TGCGCCAGCAGCCTGAGGGAAGCGGATGGAAACACCATATATTTT
CDR3: CASSLREADGNTIYF
V: TRBV4-1
size: -
J: TRBJ1-3
D: -

DNA: TGTGCCAGCAGCCTTGACCCCCCCGTGGGACAGGGGAAAGAAAAACTGTTTTTT
CDR3: CASSLDPPVGQGKEKLFF
V: TRBV5-4
size: once
J: TRBJ1-4
D: TRBD1

DNA: TGCGCTAGCAGCCAATTATGGTCAAGGACAGACGTTATCTCCTACGAGCAGTACTTC
CDR3: CASSQLWSRTDVISYEQYF
V: TRBV4-1
size: few
J: TRBJ2-7
D: -

DNA: TGCGCCAGCAGCTTACAGGGGGAAGAGACCCAGTACTTC
CDR3: CASSLQGEETQYF
V: TRBV5-1
size: -
J: TRBJ2-5
D: TRBD1

DNA: TGCGCCAGCAGACAAGACAGTCAAGAGACCCAGTACTTC
CDR3: CASRQDSQETQYF
V: TRBV5-1
size: few
J: TRBJ2-5
D: -

DNA: TGTGCCAGCAGCCAAGACCCAGGGCCCTATGGCTACACCTTC
CDR3: CASSQDPGPYGYTF
V: TRBV14
size: -
J: TRBJ1-2
D: -

DNA: TGTGCCAGCAGGGGTATGTCCCGGGGGGGGACCCAGTACTTC
CDR3: CASRGMSRGGTQYF
V: TRBV25-1
size: -
J: TRBJ2-5
D: TRBD2

DNA: TGTGCCAGCAGCTTAGAGGCGGTGGGGGCAGTCCGGGAGACCCAGTACTTC
CDR3: CASSLEAVGAVRETQYF
V: TRBV7-9
size: -
J: TRBJ2-5
D: -

DNA: TGCGCCAGCAGCCAAGGGGGGGTCCAGAACACTGAAGCTTTCTTT
CDR3: CASSQGGVQNTEAFF
V: TRBV4-1
size: -
J: TRBJ1-1
D: -

DNA: TGTGCCAGCAGCTTAGGCCCAAGGGGGGATACGCAGTATTTT
CDR3: CASSLGPRGDTQYF
V: TRBV11-1
size: once
J: TRBJ2-3
D: -

DNA: TGTGCCAGCACCCCCACGGGACTAGCGGTCAATGAGCAGTTCTTC
CDR3: CASTPTGLAVNEQFF
V: TRBV9
size: -
J: TRBJ2-1
D: TRBD2

DNA: TGTGCCAGCAGCTTAGGCGTAGCCGCGAACACCGGGGAGCTGTTTTTT
CDR3: CASSLGVAANTGELFF
V: TRBV7-7
size: -
J: TRBJ2-2
D: -

DNA: TGCGCCAGCAGCCCCGGTTCGGGGGACCCCTCCTACGAGCAGTACTTC
CDR3: CASSPGSGDPSYEQYF
V: TRBV5-1
size: -
J: TRBJ2-7
D: -

DNA: TGTGCCAGCAAGACGGTAACGCTCGGGTATGGCTACACCTTC
CDR3: CASKTVTLGYGYTF
V: TRBV2
size: -
J: TRBJ1-2
D: -

DNA: TGCGCCAGCAGCCAATGGTGGGGACAGGAGCAATTGGTAAGAGGCTACACCTTC
CDR3: CASSQWWGQEQLVRGYTF
V: TRBV4-3
size: -
J: TRBJ1-2
D: TRBD1

DNA: TGTGCCAGCAGCTTAGCGAGCGGGGGAACAGATACGCAGTATTTT
CDR3: CASSLASGGTDTQYF
V: TRBV7-8
size: -
J: TRBJ2-3
D: TRBD2

DNA: TGTGCCAGCAGCCCGGGACAGGGATCAACCTACAATGAGCAGTTCTTC
CDR3: CASSPGQGSTYNEQFF
V: TRBV28
size: -
J: TRBJ2-1
D: TRBD1

DNA: TGCGCCAGCAGCTCCGACAGGGCACGTAATTCACCCCTCCACTTT
CDR3: CASSSDRARNSPLHF
V: TRBV5-1
size: -
J: TRBJ1-6
D: TRBD1

DNA: TGCGCCAGCAGCTTTAACAGGGATACGCAGTATTTT
CDR3: CASSFNRDTQYF
V: TRBV5-1
size: -
J: TRBJ2-3
D: -

DNA: TGTGCCAGTAGTATGCCCCCCGAAGCGGGAGCCGATACGCAGTATTTT
CDR3: CASSMPPEAGADTQYF
V: TRBV19
size: -
J: TRBJ2-3
D: TRBD2

DNA: TGTGCCAGCAGGAGGGACAGACGCAATGAGCAGTTCTTC
CDR3: CASRRDRRNEQFF
V: TRBV2
size: -
J: TRBJ2-1
D: TRBD1

DNA: TGCGCCAGCAGCTTAGAGGGCCCAAAGACAAGATCAAACCCTTACGAGCAGTACTTC
CDR3: CASSLEGPKTRSNPYEQYF
V: TRBV5-1
size: -
J: TRBJ2-7
D: -

DNA: TGTGCCAGCACTGGGGACATCCGGGGTGAGCAGTTCTTC
CDR3: CASTGDIRGEQFF
V: TRBV2
size: -
J: TRBJ2-1
D: -

DNA: TGTGCCAGCAGTCCGGGACAGGGCCTCCCGGGACTAGCGCTCGATGAGCAGTTCTTC
CDR3: CASSPGQGLPGLALDEQFF
V: TRBV28
size: -
J: TRBJ2-1
D: -

DNA: TGTGCCAGCAGCTTGACAGGGGGCCCCCTCTACGAGCAGTACTTC
CDR3: CASSLTGGPLYEQYF
V: TRBV5-5
size: -
J: TRBJ2-7
D: TRBD1

DNA: TGTGCCAGCAGCCCCAACTCTGCAGGGCGTAGCTACGAGCAGTACTTC
CDR3: CASSPNSAGRSYEQYF
V: TRBV14
size: -
J: TRBJ2-7
D: -

DNA: TGTGCCAGTAGTATGGGCAGGGGGCGGTACGAGCAGTACTTC
CDR3: CASSMGRGRYEQYF
V: TRBV19
size: -
J: TRBJ2-7
D: TRBD1

DNA: TGTGCCACCGGACAGTATAGCAATCAGCCCCAGCATTTT
CDR3: CATGQYSNQPQHF
V: TRBV6-6
size: -
J: TRBJ1-5
D: -

DNA: TGTGCCAGCAGCTTTCAGGAGGGGGCGGGCGGCTACACCTTC
CDR3: CASSFQEGAGGYTF
V: TRBV7-9
size: -
J: TRBJ1-2
D: TRBD1

DNA: TGTGCCAGCAGCTTATCTCCGACAGGGGCTTATGGCTACACCTTC
CDR3: CASSLSPTGAYGYTF
V: TRBV7-9
size: -
J: TRBJ1-2
D: TRBD1

DNA: TGTGCCAGCACTATCCATCGGAGCTCCTACGAGCAGTACTTC
CDR3: CASTIHRSSYEQYF
V: TRBV2
size: -
J: TRBJ2-7
D: -

DNA: TGTGCCAGCAGTTACCGGGAGTTCAACACTGAAGCTTTCTTT
CDR3: CASSYREFNTEAFF
V: TRBV6-5
size: -
J: TRBJ1-1
D: -

DNA: TGTGCTAGTGGTTTGGCGGGACAGGGGGATGGCTACACCTTC
CDR3: CASGLAGQGDGYTF
V: TRBV12-5
size: -
J: TRBJ1-2
D: TRBD1

DNA: TGTGCCACCAGCAGAGATACGCTAGCGAACACTGAAGCTTTCTTT
CDR3: CATSRDTLANTEAFF
V: TRBV15
size: -
J: TRBJ1-1
D: -

DNA: TGCGCCAGCAGCTTGTGGGGAGCTAATGAGCAGTTCTTC
CDR3: CASSLWGANEQFF
V: TRBV5-1
size: -
J: TRBJ2-1
D: -